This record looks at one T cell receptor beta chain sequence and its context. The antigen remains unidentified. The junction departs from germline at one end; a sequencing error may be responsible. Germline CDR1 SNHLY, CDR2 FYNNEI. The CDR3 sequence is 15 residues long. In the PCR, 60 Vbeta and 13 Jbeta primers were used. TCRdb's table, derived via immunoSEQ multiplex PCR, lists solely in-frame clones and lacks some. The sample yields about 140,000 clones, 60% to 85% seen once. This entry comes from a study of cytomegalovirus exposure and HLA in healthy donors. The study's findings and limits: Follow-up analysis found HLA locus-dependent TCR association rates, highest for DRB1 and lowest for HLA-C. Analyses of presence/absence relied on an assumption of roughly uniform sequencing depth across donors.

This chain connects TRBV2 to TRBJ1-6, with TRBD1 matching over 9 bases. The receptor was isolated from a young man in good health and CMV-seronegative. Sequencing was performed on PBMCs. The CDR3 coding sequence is TGTGCCTGCAGTGAAACCGGGACAGGGAATTCACCCCTCCACTTT. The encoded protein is CACSETGTGNSPLHF. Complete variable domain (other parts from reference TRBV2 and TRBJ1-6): EPEVTQTPSHQVTQMGQEVILRCVPISNHLYFYWYRQILGQKVEFLVSFYNNEISEKSEIFDDQFSVERPDGSNFTLKIRSTKLEDSAMYFCACSETGTGNSPLHFGNGTRLTVT.